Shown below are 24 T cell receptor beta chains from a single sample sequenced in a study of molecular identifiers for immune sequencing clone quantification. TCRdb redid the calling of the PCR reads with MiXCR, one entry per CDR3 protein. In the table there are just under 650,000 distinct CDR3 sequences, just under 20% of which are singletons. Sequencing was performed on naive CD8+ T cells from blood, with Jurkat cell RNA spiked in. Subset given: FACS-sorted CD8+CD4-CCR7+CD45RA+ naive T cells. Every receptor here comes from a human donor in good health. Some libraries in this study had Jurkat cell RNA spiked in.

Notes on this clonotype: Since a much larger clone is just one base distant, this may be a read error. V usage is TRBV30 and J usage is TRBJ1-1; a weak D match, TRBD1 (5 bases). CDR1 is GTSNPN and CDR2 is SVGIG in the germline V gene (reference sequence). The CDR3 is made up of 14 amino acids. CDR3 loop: CAWSPGRRNTEALF. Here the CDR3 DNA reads TGTGCCTGGAGTCCAGGGCGAAGGAACACTGAAGCTCTCTTT.

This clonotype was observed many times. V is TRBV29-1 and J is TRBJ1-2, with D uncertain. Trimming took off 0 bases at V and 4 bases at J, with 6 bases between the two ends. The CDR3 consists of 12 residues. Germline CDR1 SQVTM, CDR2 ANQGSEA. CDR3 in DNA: TGCAGCGTTGAAGAGGACGCCTATGGCTACACCTTC. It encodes CSVEEDAYGYTF. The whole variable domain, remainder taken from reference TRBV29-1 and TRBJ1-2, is SAVISQKPSRDICQRGTSLTIQCQVDSQVTMMFWYRQQPGQSLTLIATANQGSEATYESGFVIDKFPISRPNLTFSTLTVSNMSPEDSSIYLCSVEEDAYGYTFGSGTRLTVV.

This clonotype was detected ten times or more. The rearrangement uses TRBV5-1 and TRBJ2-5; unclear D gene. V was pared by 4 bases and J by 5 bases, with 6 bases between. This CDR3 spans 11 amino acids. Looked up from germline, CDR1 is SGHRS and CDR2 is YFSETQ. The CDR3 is CASSNEETQYF. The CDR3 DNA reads TGCGCCAGCAGCAATGAGGAGACCCAGTACTTC.

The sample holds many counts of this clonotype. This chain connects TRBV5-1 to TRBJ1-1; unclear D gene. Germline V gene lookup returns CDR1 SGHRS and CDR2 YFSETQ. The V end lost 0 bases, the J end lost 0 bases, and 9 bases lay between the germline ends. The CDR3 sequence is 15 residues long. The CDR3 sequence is CASSLDLYMNTEAFF. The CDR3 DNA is TGCGCCAGCAGCTTGGACCTCTACATGAACACTGAAGCTTTCTTT.

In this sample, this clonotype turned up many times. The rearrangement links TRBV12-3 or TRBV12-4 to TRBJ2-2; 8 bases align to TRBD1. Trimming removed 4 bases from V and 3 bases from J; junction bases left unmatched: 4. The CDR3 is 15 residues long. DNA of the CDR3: TGTGCCAGCAGTTGGAGACAGGGGTACACCGGGGAGCTGTTTTTT. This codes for CASSWRQGYTGELFF.

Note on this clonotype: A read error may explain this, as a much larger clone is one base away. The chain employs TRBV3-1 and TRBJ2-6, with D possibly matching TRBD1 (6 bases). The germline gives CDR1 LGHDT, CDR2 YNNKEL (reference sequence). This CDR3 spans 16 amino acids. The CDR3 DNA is TGTGCCAGCAGCCCCGACCGGACAGCTGGGGCCGACGTCCTGACTTTC. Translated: CASSPDRTAGADVLTF.

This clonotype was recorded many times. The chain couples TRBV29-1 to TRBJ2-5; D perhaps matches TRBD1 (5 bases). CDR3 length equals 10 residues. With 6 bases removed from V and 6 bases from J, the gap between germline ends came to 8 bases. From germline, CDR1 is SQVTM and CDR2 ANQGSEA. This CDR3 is CSVLGQTQYF. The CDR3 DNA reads TGCAGCGTCCTGGGGCAGACCCAGTACTTC. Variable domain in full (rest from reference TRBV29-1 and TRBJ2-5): SAVISQKPSRDICQRGTSLTIQCQVDSQVTMMFWYRQQPGQSLTLIATANQGSEATYESGFVIDKFPISRPNLTFSTLTVSNMSPEDSSIYLCSVLGQTQYFGPGTRLLVL.

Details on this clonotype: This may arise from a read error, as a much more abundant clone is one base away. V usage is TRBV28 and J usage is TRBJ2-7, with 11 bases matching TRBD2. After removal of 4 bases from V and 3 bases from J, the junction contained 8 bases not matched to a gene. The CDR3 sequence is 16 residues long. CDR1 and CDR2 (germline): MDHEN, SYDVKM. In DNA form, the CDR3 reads TGTGCCAGCAGTTCTCGCCTTAGCGGGAGGGTCTACGAGCAGTACTTC. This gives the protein CASSSRLSGRVYEQYF. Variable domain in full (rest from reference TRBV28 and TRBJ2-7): DVKVTQSSRYLVKRTGEKVFLECVQDMDHENMFWYRQDPGLGLRLIYFSYDVKMKEKGDIPEGYSVSREKKERFSLILESASTNQTSMYLCASSSRLSGRVYEQYFGPGTRLTVT.

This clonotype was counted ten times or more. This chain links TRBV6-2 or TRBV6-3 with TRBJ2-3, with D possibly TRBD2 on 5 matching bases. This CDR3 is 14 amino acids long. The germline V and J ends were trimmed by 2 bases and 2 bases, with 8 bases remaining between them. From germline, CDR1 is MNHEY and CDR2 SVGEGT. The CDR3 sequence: CASSYAGPTDTQYF. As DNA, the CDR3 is TGTGCCAGCAGTTACGCGGGTCCCACAGATACGCAGTATTTT.

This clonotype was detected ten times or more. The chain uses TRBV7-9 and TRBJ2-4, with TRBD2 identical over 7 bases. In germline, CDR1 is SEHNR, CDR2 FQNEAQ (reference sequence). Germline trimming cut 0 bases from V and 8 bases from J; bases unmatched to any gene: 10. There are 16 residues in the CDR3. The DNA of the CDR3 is TGTGCCAGCAGCTTAGCGGGCGGGGGAGCTAAGGACATTCAGTACTTC. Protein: CASSLAGGGAKDIQYF.

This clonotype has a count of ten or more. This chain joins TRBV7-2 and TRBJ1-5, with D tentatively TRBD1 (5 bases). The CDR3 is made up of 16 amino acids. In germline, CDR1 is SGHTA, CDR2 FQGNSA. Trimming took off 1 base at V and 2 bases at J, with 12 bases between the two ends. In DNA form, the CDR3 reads TGTGCCAGCAGCTTAGTGGGGGTTAGTGGCAATCAGCCCCAGCATTTT. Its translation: CASSLVGVSGNQPQHF. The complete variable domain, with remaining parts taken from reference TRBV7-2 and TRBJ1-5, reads GAGVSQSPSNKVTEKGKDVELRCDPISGHTALYWYRQSLGQGLEFLIYFQGNSAPDKSGLPSDRFSAERTGGSVSTLTIQRTQQEDSAVYLCASSLVGVSGNQPQHFGDGTRLSIL.

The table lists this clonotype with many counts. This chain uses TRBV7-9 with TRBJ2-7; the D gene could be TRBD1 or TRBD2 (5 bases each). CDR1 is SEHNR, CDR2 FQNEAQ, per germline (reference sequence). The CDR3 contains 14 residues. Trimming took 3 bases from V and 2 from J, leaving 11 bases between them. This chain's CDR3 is CASSFPGTPYEQYF. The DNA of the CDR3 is TGTGCCAGCAGCTTTCCAGGGACCCCCTACGAGCAGTACTTC.

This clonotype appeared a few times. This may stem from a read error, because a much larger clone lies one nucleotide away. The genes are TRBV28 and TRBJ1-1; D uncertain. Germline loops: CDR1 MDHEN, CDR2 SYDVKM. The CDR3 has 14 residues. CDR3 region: CAGSLRMDGTEAFF. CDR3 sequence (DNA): TGTGCCGGCAGTTTAAGAATGGACGGGACTGAAGCTTTCTTT.

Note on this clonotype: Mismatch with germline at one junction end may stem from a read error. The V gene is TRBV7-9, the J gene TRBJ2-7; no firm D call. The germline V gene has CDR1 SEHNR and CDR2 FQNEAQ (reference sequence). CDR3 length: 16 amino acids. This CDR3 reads CASSPKWPDTSYERYF. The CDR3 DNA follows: TGTGCCAGCAGCCCCAAATGGCCCGACACCTCCTACGAGCGGTACTTC.

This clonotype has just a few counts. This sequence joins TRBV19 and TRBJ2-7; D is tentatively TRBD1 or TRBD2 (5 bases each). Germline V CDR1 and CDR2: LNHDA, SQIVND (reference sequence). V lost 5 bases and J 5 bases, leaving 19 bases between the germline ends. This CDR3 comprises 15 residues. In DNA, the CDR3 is TGTGCCAGTAGTCCGACCGGGACGGTCCTAGACGAGCAGTACTTC. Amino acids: CASSPTGTVLDEQYF.

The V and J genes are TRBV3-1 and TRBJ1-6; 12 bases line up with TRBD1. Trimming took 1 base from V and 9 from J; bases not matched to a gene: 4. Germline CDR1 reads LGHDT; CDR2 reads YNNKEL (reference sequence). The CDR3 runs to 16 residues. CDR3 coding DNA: TGTGCCAGCAGCCAAGCTGGGACAGGGGGCCGTTCACCCCTCCACTTT. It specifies CASSQAGTGGRSPLHF. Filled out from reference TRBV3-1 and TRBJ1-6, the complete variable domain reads DTAVSQTPKYLVTQMGNDKSIKCEQNLGHDTMYWYKQDSKKFLKIMFSYNNKELIINETVPNRFSPKSPDKAHLNLHINSLELGDSAVYFCASSQAGTGGRSPLHFGNGTRLTVT.

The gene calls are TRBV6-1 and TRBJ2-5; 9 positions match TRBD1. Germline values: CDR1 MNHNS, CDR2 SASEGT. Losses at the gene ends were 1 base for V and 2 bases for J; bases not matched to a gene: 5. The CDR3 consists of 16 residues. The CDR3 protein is CASSEGGQGTQETQYF. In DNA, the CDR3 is TGTGCCAGCAGTGAAGGGGGACAGGGAACACAAGAGACCCAGTACTTC.

CDR3 sequence (DNA): TGCAGCGTTGGACTAGCGGGGCCTATCAGCTCCTACAATGAGCAGTTCTTC. It specifies CSVGLAGPISSYNEQFF. The V call is TRBV29-1, the J call TRBJ2-1; 11 bases line up with TRBD2. Germline lookup yields CDR1 SQVTM and CDR2 ANQGSEA. This CDR3 comprises 17 residues. The junction had 8 bases not matched to a gene; V was cut back by 4 bases and J by 0 bases.

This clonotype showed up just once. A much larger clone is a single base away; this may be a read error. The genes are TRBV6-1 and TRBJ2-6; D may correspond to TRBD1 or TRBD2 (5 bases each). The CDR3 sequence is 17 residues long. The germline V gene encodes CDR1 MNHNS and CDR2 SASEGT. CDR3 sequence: CASSESRPSSGANVLAF. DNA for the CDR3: TGTGCCAGCAGTGAATCGAGACCTAGCTCTGGGGCCAACGTCCTGGCTTTC.

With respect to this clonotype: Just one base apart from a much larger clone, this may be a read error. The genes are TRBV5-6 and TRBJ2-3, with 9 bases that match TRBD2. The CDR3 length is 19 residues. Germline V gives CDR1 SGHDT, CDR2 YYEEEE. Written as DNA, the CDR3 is TGTGCCAGCGGCTTCCCCAGAGCTAGTAGCGGGGGTTACACAGATACGCAGTATTTT. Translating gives CASGFPRASSGGYTDTQYF.

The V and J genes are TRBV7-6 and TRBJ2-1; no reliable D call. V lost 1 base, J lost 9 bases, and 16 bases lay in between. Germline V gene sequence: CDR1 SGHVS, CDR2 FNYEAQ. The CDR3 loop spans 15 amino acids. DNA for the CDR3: TGTGCCAGCAGCTTAGTACTCCTCGGCCTGGGTGAGCAGTTCTTC. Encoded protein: CASSLVLLGLGEQFF.

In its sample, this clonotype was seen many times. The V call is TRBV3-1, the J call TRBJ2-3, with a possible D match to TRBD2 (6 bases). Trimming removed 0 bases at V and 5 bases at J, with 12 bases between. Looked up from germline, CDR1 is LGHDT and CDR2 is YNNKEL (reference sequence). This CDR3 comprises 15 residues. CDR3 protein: CASSQDLGGEDTQYF. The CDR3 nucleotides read TGTGCCAGCAGCCAAGATCTAGGAGGGGAAGATACGCAGTATTTT.

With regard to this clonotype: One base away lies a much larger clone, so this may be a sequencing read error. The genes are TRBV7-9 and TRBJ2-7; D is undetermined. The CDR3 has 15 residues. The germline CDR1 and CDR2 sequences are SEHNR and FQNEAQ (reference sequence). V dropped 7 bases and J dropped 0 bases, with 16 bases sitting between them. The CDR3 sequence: CASNRGGPSSYEQYF. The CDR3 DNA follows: TGTGCCAGCAACCGAGGCGGACCGAGCTCCTACGAGCAGTACTTC.

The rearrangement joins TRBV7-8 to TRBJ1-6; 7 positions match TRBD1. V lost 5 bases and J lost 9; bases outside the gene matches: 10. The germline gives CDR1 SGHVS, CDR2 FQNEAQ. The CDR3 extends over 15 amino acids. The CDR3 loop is CASSLTGQLSSPLHF. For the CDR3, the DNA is TGTGCCAGCAGCCTCACGGGACAGTTGAGTTCACCCCTCCACTTT.